Listed here is a single T cell receptor beta chain. Antigen unknown. Germline lookup yields CDR1 MGHDK and CDR2 SYGVNS. The CDR3 totals 14 residues. V was clipped by 3 bases and J by 3 bases; unmatched bases: 3. This sample stems from a study of shared clonotypes between healthy human individuals. Study-wide findings and caveats: Shared clonotypes: approximately 5% naive CD4, around 3.5% naive CD8, less than 2.5% memory CD4, 0.4% to 0.45% memory CD8.

Using immunoSEQ multiplex PCR, the repertoire was profiled, and TCRdb retains in-frame clones only, with some absent. Of approximately 2,000,000 clones listed, 92% are singletons. The rearrangement uses TRBV25-1 and TRBJ2-7, with 9 bases lining up with TRBD1. Sequenced material: naive CD4+ T cells from PBMCs. Subset described: CD45RA+ positively selected. The TCR was taken from a man between 18 and 29 years old in good health. Some clones in this sample may be carry-over from other donors' samples. Written as DNA, the CDR3 is TGTGCCAGCAGTGAGGGGACAGGGAGCTACGAGCAGTACTTC. It is translated as CASSEGTGSYEQYF.